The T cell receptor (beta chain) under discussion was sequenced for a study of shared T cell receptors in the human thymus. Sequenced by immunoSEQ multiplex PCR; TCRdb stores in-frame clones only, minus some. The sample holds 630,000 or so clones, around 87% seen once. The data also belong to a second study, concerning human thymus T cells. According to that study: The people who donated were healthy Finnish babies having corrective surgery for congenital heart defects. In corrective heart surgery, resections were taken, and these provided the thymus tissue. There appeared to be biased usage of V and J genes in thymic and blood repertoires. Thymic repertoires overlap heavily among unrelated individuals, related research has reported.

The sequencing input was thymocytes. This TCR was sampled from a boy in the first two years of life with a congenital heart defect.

CDR3 in amino acids: CASSWGTRGVHEQFF. The DNA for the CDR3 is TGTGCCAGCAGTTGGGGGACAAGGGGTGTCCATGAGCAGTTCTTC. V gene TRBV27 combines with J gene TRBJ2-1; perhaps TRBD1 as D (6 bases). The CDR3 totals 15 residues. The V and J ends lost 4 bases and 8 bases respectively, with 18 bases between them. The germline gives CDR1 MNHEY, CDR2 SMNVEV (reference sequence).